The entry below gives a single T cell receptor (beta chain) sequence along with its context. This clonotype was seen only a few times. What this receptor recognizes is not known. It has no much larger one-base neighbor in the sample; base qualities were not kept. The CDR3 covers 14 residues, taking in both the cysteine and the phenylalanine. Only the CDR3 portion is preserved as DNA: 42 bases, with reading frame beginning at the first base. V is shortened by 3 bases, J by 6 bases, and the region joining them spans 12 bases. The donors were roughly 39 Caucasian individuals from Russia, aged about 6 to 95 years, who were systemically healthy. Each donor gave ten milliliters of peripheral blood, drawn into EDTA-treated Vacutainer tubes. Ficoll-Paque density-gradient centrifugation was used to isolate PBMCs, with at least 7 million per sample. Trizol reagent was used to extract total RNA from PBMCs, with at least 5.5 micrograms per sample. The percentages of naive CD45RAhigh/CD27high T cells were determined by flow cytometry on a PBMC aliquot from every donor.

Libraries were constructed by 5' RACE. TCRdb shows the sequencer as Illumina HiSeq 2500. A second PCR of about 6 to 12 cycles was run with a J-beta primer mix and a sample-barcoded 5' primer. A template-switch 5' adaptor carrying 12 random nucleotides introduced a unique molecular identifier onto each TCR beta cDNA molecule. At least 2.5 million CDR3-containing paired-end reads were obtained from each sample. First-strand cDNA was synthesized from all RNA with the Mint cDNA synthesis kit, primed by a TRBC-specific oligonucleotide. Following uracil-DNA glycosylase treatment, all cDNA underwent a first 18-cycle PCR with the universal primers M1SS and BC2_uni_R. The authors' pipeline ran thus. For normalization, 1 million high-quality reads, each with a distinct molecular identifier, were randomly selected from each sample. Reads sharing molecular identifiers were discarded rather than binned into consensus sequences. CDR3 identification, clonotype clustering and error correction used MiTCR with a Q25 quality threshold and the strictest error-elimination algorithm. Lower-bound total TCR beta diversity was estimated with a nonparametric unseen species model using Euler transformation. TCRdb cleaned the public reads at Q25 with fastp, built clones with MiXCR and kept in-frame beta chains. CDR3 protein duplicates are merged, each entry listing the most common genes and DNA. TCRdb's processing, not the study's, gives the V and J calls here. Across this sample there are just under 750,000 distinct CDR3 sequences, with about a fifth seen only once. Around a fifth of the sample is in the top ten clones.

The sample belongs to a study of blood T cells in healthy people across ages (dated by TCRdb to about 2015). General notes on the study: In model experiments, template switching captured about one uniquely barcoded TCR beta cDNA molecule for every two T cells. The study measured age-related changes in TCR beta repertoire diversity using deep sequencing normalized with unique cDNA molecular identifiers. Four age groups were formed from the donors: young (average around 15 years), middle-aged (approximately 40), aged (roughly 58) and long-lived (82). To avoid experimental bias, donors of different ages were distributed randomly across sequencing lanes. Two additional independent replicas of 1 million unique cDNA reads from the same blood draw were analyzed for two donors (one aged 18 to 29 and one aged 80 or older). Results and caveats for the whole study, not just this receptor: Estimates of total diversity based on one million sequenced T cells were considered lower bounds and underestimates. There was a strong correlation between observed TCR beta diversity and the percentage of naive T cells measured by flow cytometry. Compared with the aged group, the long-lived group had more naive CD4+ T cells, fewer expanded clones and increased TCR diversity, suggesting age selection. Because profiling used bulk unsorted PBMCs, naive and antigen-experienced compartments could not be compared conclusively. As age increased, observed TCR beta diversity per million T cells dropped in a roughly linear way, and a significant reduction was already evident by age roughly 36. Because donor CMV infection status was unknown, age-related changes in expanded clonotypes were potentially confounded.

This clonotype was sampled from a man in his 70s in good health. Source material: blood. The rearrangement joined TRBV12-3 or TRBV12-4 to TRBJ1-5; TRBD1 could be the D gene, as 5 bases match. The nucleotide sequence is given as TGTGCCAGCAGTTTTGCAGGAAGGGGTCAGCCCCAGCATTTT. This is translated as CASSFAGRGQPQHF.